These 27 T cell receptor beta chains originate from one sample sequenced in a study of PD-1 blockade in mismatch repair-deficient tumors. Only in-frame clones appear in the TCRdb table, and some are missing; sequencing was by immunoSEQ multiplex PCR. Of approximately 110,000 clones listed, approximately 80% are singletons. This material consisted of peripheral blood, taken approximately 64 weeks after starting pembrolizumab. These receptors all stem from an adult with mismatch repair-deficient cancer.

V is TRBV10-1 and J is TRBJ2-1; 7 bases align to TRBD2. The CDR3 runs to 15 residues. Per germline, CDR1 WNHNN and CDR2 SYGVQD (reference sequence). J gave up 5 bases and V 3 bases, and 7 bases lay outside the gene matches. In nucleotides, the CDR3 is TGCGCCAGCAGTGATCGGACTAGTCGCGACAATGAGCAGTTCTTC. Its protein is CASSDRTSRDNEQFF.

V and J are TRBV7-8 and TRBJ2-1; D gene unclear. The V end lost 8 bases, the J end lost 12 bases, and 23 bases lay between the germline ends. This CDR3 has 14 residues. Germline CDR1 SGHVS, CDR2 FQNEAQ. The CDR3 sequence: CASDKRASILGQFF. The CDR3, as DNA: TGTGCCAGCGACAAAAGGGCCTCTATATTGGGGCAGTTCTTC.

The rearrangement links TRBV15 to TRBJ2-7; TRBD1 matches at 9 bases. The trim removed 3 bases at V and 2 bases at J, leaving 5 bases unmatched. This CDR3 is built from 15 residues. Germline CDR1 is LNHNV and CDR2 is YYDKDF (reference sequence). CDR3 region: CATSRDTGGTYEQYF. In nucleotides, the CDR3 is TGTGCCACCAGCAGGGATACAGGGGGCACCTACGAGCAGTACTTC.

The chain uses TRBV21-1 and TRBJ2-1; the D call TRBD2 from the table was never checked on the DNA. TRBV21-1 is designated a pseudogene. The CDR3 consists of 16 residues. This CDR3 is CASTLGLARTYNEQFF. CDR3 coding DNA: TGTGCCAGCACTCTAGGACTAGCGAGAACCTACAATGAGCAGTTCTTC.

This rearrangement joins TRBV5-1 to TRBJ1-1, with 7 bases lining up with TRBD1. The germline V gene has CDR1 SGHRS and CDR2 YFSETQ. CDR3 length: 16 amino acids. The V segment lost 4 bases and the J segment 1 base; nucleotides outside the gene matches: 10. In DNA form, the CDR3 reads TGCGCCAGCAGCCTGTCAACCGGGACAGCGAACACTGAAGCTTTCTTT. This sequence encodes CASSLSTGTANTEAFF. Looking up the rest from reference TRBV5-1 and TRBJ1-1 gives the full variable domain: KAGVTQTPRYLIKTRGQQVTLSCSPISGHRSVSWYQQTPGQGLQFLFEYFSETQRNKGNFPGRFSGRQFSNSRSEMNVSTLELGDSALYLCASSLSTGTANTEAFFGQGTRLTVV.

This clone appeared a few times. The CDR3 region is CASSPTALRETQYF. The CDR3 DNA reads TGTGCCAGCAGCCCGACGGCTCTTCGGGAGACCCAGTACTTC. This chain uses TRBV7-2 with TRBJ2-5; D uncertain. The CDR3 runs 14 residues. With 5 bases removed from V and 5 bases from J, the gap between germline ends came to 15 bases. Per germline, CDR1 SGHTA and CDR2 FQGNSA.

V usage is TRBV7-2 and J usage is TRBJ2-7; D is possibly TRBD2 (6 bases). CDR3 length equals 14 residues. CDR1 is SGHTA, CDR2 FQGNSA, per germline. The ends were cut back, 3 bases at V and 4 bases at J, with 13 bases in the middle. The DNA for the CDR3 is TGTGCCAGCAGCTTCCAGGAGGGCCGATACGAGCAGTACTTC. Protein product: CASSFQEGRYEQYF.

This clone came up once. V and J are TRBV11-2 and TRBJ2-7, with no clear D. The CDR3 has 13 residues. V was trimmed by 5 bases and J by 4 bases, leaving 12 bases between them. Germline V gene data show CDR1 as SGHAT and CDR2 as FQNNGV. This CDR3 is CASSRPGGYEQYF. The CDR3, as DNA: TGTGCCAGCAGCCGACCGGGCGGTTACGAGCAGTACTTC.

The V gene is TRBV6-6, the J gene TRBJ1-5; no clear D gene. The CDR3 spans 16 residues. V lost 0 bases, J lost 4 bases, and 13 bases lay in between. From germline, CDR1 is MNHNY and CDR2 SVGAGI (reference sequence). The CDR3 DNA follows: TGTGCCAGCAGTTACTCGGGAGGGATTGGGAATCAGCCCCAGCATTTT. It codes for CASSYSGGIGNQPQHF.

The J gene is TRBJ1-2, the V gene TRBV27; maybe TRBD1 (6 bases). CDR3 size: 14 residues. V shed 5 bases and J shed 7 bases, with 17 bases lying between them. The germline V gene encodes CDR1 MNHEY and CDR2 SMNVEV (reference sequence). CDR3 loop: CASSIARGQGGYTF. DNA for the CDR3: TGTGCCAGCAGTATAGCCAGGGGACAAGGTGGCTACACCTTC.

V usage is TRBV2 and J usage is TRBJ2-2, with D perhaps matching TRBD2 (6 bases). The V end lost 6 bases, the J end lost 2 bases, and 13 bases lay between the germline ends. The germline V gene has CDR1 SNHLY and CDR2 FYNNEI. This CDR3 is 15 amino acids long. DNA of the CDR3: TGTGCCAGCAGGCCGGGGACTGCCAACACCGGGGAGCTGTTTTTT. This encodes CASRPGTANTGELFF.

This clone showed up just a few times. The CDR3 is CASNSGQNEKLFF. DNA for the CDR3: TGCGCCAGCAACTCGGGACAGAATGAAAAACTGTTTTTT. This chain uses TRBV10-1 with TRBJ1-4; 7 nucleotides align to TRBD1. This CDR3 has 13 residues. V lost 7 bases, J lost 5 bases, and 4 bases stayed unmatched. Germline CDR1 WNHNN, CDR2 SYGVQD (reference sequence).

The chain employs TRBV29-1 and TRBJ2-3; D remains unclear. CDR3 length equals 17 residues. Trimming cost V 1 base and J 2 bases, with 19 bases left between them. Germline CDR1 SQVTM, CDR2 ANQGSEA. The CDR3 DNA reads TGCAGCGTTGAAGTGGGCCTCACAGAGTACCTCACAGATACGCAGTATTTT. Translation: CSVEVGLTEYLTDTQYF.

The chain recombines TRBV6-4 with TRBJ2-1; D unresolved. This CDR3 contains 10 residues. Per germline, CDR1 MRHNA and CDR2 SNTAGT. V was clipped by 4 bases and J by 9 bases, with 4 bases between them. Here the CDR3 DNA reads TGTGCCAGCAGTGGGGTTGAGCAGTTCTTC. Protein product: CASSGVEQFF.

The rearrangement uses TRBV7-2 and TRBJ2-3; 8 nucleotides match TRBD2. From germline, CDR1 is SGHTA and CDR2 FQGNSA. The CDR3 has 14 amino acids. The trim removed 5 bases at V and 4 bases at J, leaving 5 bases unmatched. CDR3 sequence: CASSTGLASDTQYF. The CDR3 DNA is TGTGCCAGCAGCACCGGACTAGCTTCAGATACGCAGTATTTT.

This chain links TRBV15 with TRBJ2-5; no firm D call. The CDR3 sequence is 19 residues long. V lost 0 bases and J 0 bases, leaving 20 bases between the germline ends. Germline assignment: CDR1 LNHNV and CDR2 YYDKDF (reference sequence). CDR3 in DNA: TGTGCCACCAGCAGAGACCGAACAGATAGGCCCTCGTACCAAGAGACCCAGTACTTC. Amino acids: CATSRDRTDRPSYQETQYF.

The gene calls are TRBV19 and TRBJ2-5; possibly TRBD1 for D (6 bases). The CDR3 is 16 residues long. The V end lost 1 base, the J end lost 7 bases, and 19 bases lay between the germline ends. CDR1 is LNHDA, CDR2 SQIVND, per germline (reference sequence). CDR3 amino acids: CASSIAITGYGGTQYF. The CDR3 nucleotides read TGTGCCAGTAGTATAGCAATAACAGGGTATGGGGGGACCCAGTACTTC. The complete variable domain, with remaining parts taken from reference TRBV19 and TRBJ2-5, reads DGGITQSPKYLFRKEGQNVTLSCEQNLNHDAMYWYRQDPGQGLRLIYYSQIVNDFQKGDIAEGYSVSREKKESFPLTVTSAQKNPTAFYLCASSIAITGYGGTQYFGPGTRLLVL.

J is TRBJ1-1 and V is TRBV9, with D possibly being TRBD1 (6 bases). The V end lost 0 bases, the J end lost 5 bases, and 11 bases lay between the germline ends. The germline CDR1 and CDR2 sequences are SGDLS and YYNGEE. The length of the CDR3 is 14 residues. The CDR3 loop is CASSVDTGSTEAFF. CDR3 DNA: TGTGCCAGCAGCGTAGACACAGGGAGTACTGAAGCTTTCTTT.

The rearrangement links TRBV27 to TRBJ2-1; possibly TRBD1 or TRBD2 for D (7 bases each). The germline V and J ends were trimmed by 10 bases and 2 bases, with 15 bases remaining between them. This CDR3 is 14 amino acids long. Per the germline V gene, CDR1 is MNHEY and CDR2 is SMNVEV (reference sequence). DNA of the CDR3: TGTGCCACCCCGGGGGGACAGACCTACAATGAGCAGTTCTTC. As protein: CATPGGQTYNEQFF.

The V call is TRBV6-1, the J call TRBJ1-1; TRBD1 is a possible D gene (5 bases). CDR3 length: 14 amino acids. Germline assignment: CDR1 MNHNS and CDR2 SASEGT. Trimming removed 5 bases from V and 0 bases from J, with 10 bases in between. The CDR3, as DNA: TGTGCCAGCAGTAGCAGGGCGGTGAACACTGAAGCTTTCTTT. Protein product: CASSSRAVNTEAFF.

The V call is TRBV11-2, the J call TRBJ2-5; D unresolved. The germline CDR1 and CDR2 sequences are SGHAT and FQNNGV. CDR3 length: 14 amino acids. Trimming left V 1 base short and J 2 bases short, with 8 bases between. For the CDR3, the DNA is TGTGCCAGCAGCTTAGCCGGTGGACAAGAGACCCAGTACTTC. Translation gives CASSLAGGQETQYF.

The chain is built from TRBV7-2 and TRBJ2-1, with D possibly being TRBD1 (6 bases). CDR1 is SGHTA, CDR2 FQGNSA, per germline. The CDR3 totals 18 residues. The V end lost 3 bases, the J end lost 1 base, and 19 bases lay between the germline ends. The CDR3 DNA sequence: TGTGCCAGCAGCTTTAGGGGCCAGGGGAAATGGTCCTACAATGAGCAGTTCTTC. Encoded protein: CASSFRGQGKWSYNEQFF.

This clone came up a few times. The V call is TRBV11-2, the J call TRBJ2-1; 7 positions agree with TRBD2. V shed 5 bases, J shed 2 bases, and the junction held 12 bases outside the gene matches. The germline CDR1 and CDR2 sequences are SGHAT and FQNNGV. This CDR3 is built from 17 residues. The DNA for the CDR3 is TGTGCCAGCAGCCCCCGCGCCAGCGGGACTACCTACAATGAGCAGTTCTTC. Amino acid sequence: CASSPRASGTTYNEQFF.

The genes are TRBV2 and TRBJ1-2; D is undetermined. Germline V gene lookup returns CDR1 SNHLY and CDR2 FYNNEI. The CDR3 extends over 15 amino acids. The V gene lost 2 bases and the J gene lost 0 bases, with 10 bases spanning the gap. In DNA form, the CDR3 reads TGTGCCAGCAGTGAACTGGGAACAGCTAACTATGGCTACACCTTC. This gives the protein CASSELGTANYGYTF.

This rearrangement joins TRBV14 to TRBJ2-7; 8 positions match TRBD1. Germline V gene sequence: CDR1 SGHDN, CDR2 FVKESK. CDR3 length: 16 amino acids. The V and J ends lost 0 bases and 2 bases, in that order; junction bases with no gene match: 6. CDR3 sequence reads: CASSQDWGQETYEQYF. DNA for the CDR3: TGTGCCAGCAGCCAAGATTGGGGACAGGAGACCTACGAGCAGTACTTC.

The V gene is TRBV21-1, the J gene TRBJ2-5; TRBD2 is the table's D call, not checked against the DNA. TRBV21-1 is recorded as a pseudogene. The CDR3 sequence is 14 residues long. CDR3 sequence: CASIRKRIQETQYF. Written as DNA, the CDR3 is TGTGCCAGCATTAGAAAGCGGATCCAAGAGACCCAGTACTTC.

In its sample, this clone was seen a few times. V gene TRBV5-4 combines with J gene TRBJ2-7; perhaps TRBD1 as D (6 bases). Germline CDR1 is SGHNT and CDR2 is YYREEE (reference sequence). This CDR3 is built from 14 residues. With 4 bases removed from V and 2 bases from J, the gap between germline ends came to 13 bases. In DNA, the CDR3 is TGTGCCAGCAGCCCTAGGACAGTCCCCTACGAGCAGTACTTC. Protein sequence: CASSPRTVPYEQYF. Together with reference TRBV5-4 and TRBJ2-7, the CDR3 gives the full variable domain: ETGVTQSPTHLIKTRGQQVTLRCSSQSGHNTVSWYQQALGQGPQFIFQYYREEENGRGNFPPRFSGLQFPNYSSELNVNALELDDSALYLCASSPRTVPYEQYFGPGTRLTVT.